This T cell receptor beta chain was recorded in a study of T-cell reconstitution after alpha-beta-depleted transplantation in children. This clonotype has only a few counts. The TCRbeta library incorporated unique molecular identifiers. In TCRdb, the PCR reads were re-called with MiXCR into one record per CDR3 protein. There are some 500,000 distinct CDR3 sequences in the sample; approximately 20% occur only once, and less than 4% lies in the top ten. The CDR3 is made up of 14 amino acids. In germline, CDR1 is DFQATT, CDR2 SNEGSKA (reference sequence). With 0 bases removed from V and 5 bases from J, the gap between germline ends came to 13 bases.

J is TRBJ2-5 and V is TRBV20-1; possibly TRBD1 for D (5 bases). This sequence originates from a human donor who donated a stem cell graft to a child with acute lymphoblastic leukemia. The sample consisted of PBMCs from the stem cell graft donor, taken from the stem cell graft. The CDR3 sequence is CSAREWGPEETQYF. CDR3 nucleotides: TGCAGTGCTAGAGAATGGGGCCCCGAGGAGACCCAGTACTTC.